The clone carrying this T cell receptor beta chain was picked up a small number of times. With 4 bases removed from V and 6 bases from J, the gap between germline ends came to 16 bases. Germline CDR1 and CDR2: MNHNY and SVGAGI (reference sequence). There are 14 residues in the CDR3. Using its own MiXCR run on the 5' RACE reads, TCRdb lists one record per CDR3 protein. The repertoire holds some 1,600,000 distinct CDR3 sequences, with 25% to 35% as singletons. The data belong to a study of identical twins. The V call is TRBV6-6, the J call TRBJ2-7; D is possibly TRBD1 (6 bases). The clonotype originates from a newborn girl in good health. The material sequenced was cord blood. CDR3: CASSSITQGSEQYF. As DNA, the CDR3 is TGTGCCAGCAGTTCTATTACACAGGGAAGCGAGCAGTACTTC.